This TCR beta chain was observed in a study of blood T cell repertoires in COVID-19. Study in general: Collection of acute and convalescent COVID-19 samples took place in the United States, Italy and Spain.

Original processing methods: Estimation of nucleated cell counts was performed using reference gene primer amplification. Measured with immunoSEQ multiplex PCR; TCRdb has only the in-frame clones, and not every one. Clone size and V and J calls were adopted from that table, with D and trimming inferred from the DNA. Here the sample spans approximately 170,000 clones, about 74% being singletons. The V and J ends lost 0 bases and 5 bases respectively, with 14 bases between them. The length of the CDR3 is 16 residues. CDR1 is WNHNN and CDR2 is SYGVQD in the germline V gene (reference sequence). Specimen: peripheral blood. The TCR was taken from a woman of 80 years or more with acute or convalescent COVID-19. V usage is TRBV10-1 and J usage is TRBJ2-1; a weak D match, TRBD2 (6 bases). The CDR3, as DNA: TGCGCCAGCAGTGAGTCGACGGGAGCTTTCAACAATGAGCAGTTCTTC. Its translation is CASSESTGAFNNEQFF.